This TCR beta chain originates from a study of T cells after yellow fever vaccination. TCRdb independently ran MiXCR on the 5' RACE reads; one entry per CDR3 protein. In the table there are 55,000 to 70,000 distinct CDR3 sequences, approximately 7% of which are singletons. This clonotype was detected ten times or more. The starting material was CD8+ T cells sorted from PBMCs, obtained more than 35 days after the first yellow fever vaccination. This clonotype was sampled from a man aged 18 to 29 who received the YFV17D yellow fever vaccine.

CDR3: CASSMVGDPNTNEQFF. CDR3 in DNA: TGTGCCAGTAGTATGGTAGGGGATCCCAATACGAATGAGCAGTTCTTC. The chain has TRBV19 and TRBJ2-1, with D possibly TRBD1 on 5 matching bases. Per the germline V gene, CDR1 is LNHDA and CDR2 is SQIVND (reference sequence). Trimming took off 3 bases at V and 7 bases at J, with 19 bases between the two ends. This CDR3 spans 16 amino acids.